The 21 T cell receptor beta chains given below trace back to one sample, sequenced in a study of T-cell reconstitution after alpha-beta-depleted transplantation in children. TCRbeta library construction was performed incorporating unique molecular identifiers. TCRdb re-called the PCR reads through MiXCR, storing one row per CDR3 protein. The sample consists of tens of thousands of distinct CDR3 sequences, approximately 4.4% of them appearing once. The sample here was PBMCs, mostly from graft donor cells, taken 180 days after TCRalphabeta/CD19-depleted stem cell transplant. The receptors derive from a boy younger than two who had a stem cell transplant for acute myeloid leukemia, so the T cells may come from the graft donor.

Ten or more counts support this clonotype. This sequence joins TRBV29-1 and TRBJ1-4; D is perhaps TRBD1 (5 bases). This CDR3 region has 13 residues. Trimming removed 4 bases from V and 8 bases from J, with 14 bases in between. In germline, CDR1 is SQVTM, CDR2 ANQGSEA. CDR3 in amino acids: CSVAGTSGEKLFF. CDR3 bases: TGCAGCGTTGCCGGGACGTCTGGAGAAAAACTGTTTTTT.

Ten or more counts support this clonotype. This chain joins TRBV19 and TRBJ1-5; 9 positions agree with TRBD1. CDR1 and CDR2 (germline): LNHDA, SQIVND (reference sequence). CDR3 size: 13 residues. Losses at the gene ends were 7 bases for V and 7 bases for J; bases not matched to a gene: 5. CDR3 amino acids: CASKGTGTQPQHF. DNA of the CDR3: TGTGCCAGTAAGGGGACAGGGACGCAGCCCCAGCATTTT. Full variable domain (missing parts from reference TRBV19 and TRBJ1-5): DGGITQSPKYLFRKEGQNVTLSCEQNLNHDAMYWYRQDPGQGLRLIYYSQIVNDFQKGDIAEGYSVSREKKESFPLTVTSAQKNPTAFYLCASKGTGTQPQHFGDGTRLSIL.

This clonotype was counted ten times or more. The genes are TRBV6-2 or TRBV6-3 and TRBJ2-6, with D perhaps TRBD2 (5 bases). Trimming removed 7 bases from V and 0 bases from J, with 19 bases in between. The V gene's germline CDR1 is MNHEY and CDR2 SVGEGT. This CDR3 comprises 18 residues. CDR3 residues: CASIERLPSISGANVLTF. CDR3 coding DNA: TGTGCCAGCATTGAGCGGCTCCCCTCGATCTCTGGGGCCAACGTCCTGACTTTC.

This clonotype came up many times. The chain uses TRBV27 and TRBJ1-6; 8 bases match TRBD1. Germline CDR1 is MNHEY and CDR2 is SMNVEV (reference sequence). Trimming removed 3 bases from V and 10 bases from J; junction bases left unmatched: 8. CDR3 length equals 15 residues. The CDR3 DNA follows: TGTGCCAGCAGTTTCGGGACAGGTACCCGCTCACCCCTCCACTTT. This sequence encodes CASSFGTGTRSPLHF.

V is TRBV5-6 and J is TRBJ2-7; TRBD1 matches at 10 bases. Germline values: CDR1 SGHDT, CDR2 YYEEEE. V was clipped by 8 bases and J by 7 bases; unmatched bases: 12. CDR3 length: 14 residues. In DNA, the CDR3 is TGTGCCAGGGGCCCCGGGACAGGGGCGGAAGAGCAGTACTTC. This codes for CARGPGTGAEEQYF.

This clonotype was seen at least ten times. The rearrangement joins TRBV5-5 to TRBJ2-5, with 7 bases lining up with TRBD2. Per the germline V gene, CDR1 is SGHKS and CDR2 is YYEKEE (reference sequence). The CDR3 loop spans 15 amino acids. The trim removed 4 bases at V and 3 bases at J, leaving 9 bases unmatched. The chain's CDR3 is CASSPLARWEETQYF. In DNA, the CDR3 is TGTGCCAGCAGCCCACTAGCGAGGTGGGAAGAGACCCAGTACTTC.

This clonotype was detected a few times. The chain has TRBV6-1 and TRBJ1-1; TRBD1 is a possible D gene (6 bases). Trimming took 2 bases from V and 3 from J, leaving 16 bases between them. The germline V gene has CDR1 MNHNS and CDR2 SASEGT. This CDR3 is 16 amino acids long. This CDR3 is CASSERGGRWDTEAFF. The CDR3 DNA reads TGTGCCAGCAGTGAAAGAGGGGGGCGCTGGGACACTGAAGCTTTCTTT.

This clonotype occurred many times. This chain joins TRBV4-3 and TRBJ2-3; 8 positions match TRBD1. Germline values: CDR1 LGHNA, CDR2 YSLEER. The ends lost 2 bases at V and 2 bases at J; junction bases unmatched: 6. CDR3 length: 16 residues. CDR3 in amino acids: CASSQQGARSTDTQYF. For the CDR3, the DNA is TGCGCCAGCAGCCAACAGGGGGCGCGGTCCACAGATACGCAGTATTTT.

This chain joins TRBV20-1 and TRBJ1-5; D not resolved. V lost 4 bases to trimming and J lost 4 bases, with 17 bases between them. The CDR3 contains 15 residues. The germline CDR1 and CDR2 sequences are DFQATT and SNEGSKA (reference sequence). CDR3 nucleotide sequence: TGCAGTGCTAAACGGGCGGGTGGTTTGAATCAGCCCCAGCATTTT. Amino acids: CSAKRAGGLNQPQHF.

This clonotype was counted ten times or more. The chain combines TRBV2 with TRBJ2-7; 11 nucleotides line up with TRBD1. Germline CDR1 is SNHLY and CDR2 is FYNNEI. The CDR3 runs to 17 residues. The trim removed 4 bases at V and 0 bases at J, leaving 8 bases unmatched. The CDR3 loop is CASSALGQGAYSYEQYF. The CDR3 nucleotides read TGTGCCAGCAGTGCCCTAGGACAGGGGGCTTACTCCTACGAGCAGTACTTC.

This clonotype was recorded at least ten times. CDR3 sequence reads: CASSLGGDSPLHF. The CDR3 DNA reads TGCGCCAGCAGCTTGGGTGGAGATTCACCCCTCCACTTT. The chain combines TRBV5-1 with TRBJ1-6; D uncertain. Germline V lookup: CDR1 SGHRS, CDR2 YFSETQ. The CDR3 extends over 13 amino acids. V lost 0 bases to trimming and J lost 8 bases, with 6 bases between them. Looking up the rest from reference TRBV5-1 and TRBJ1-6 gives the full variable domain: KAGVTQTPRYLIKTRGQQVTLSCSPISGHRSVSWYQQTPGQGLQFLFEYFSETQRNKGNFPGRFSGRQFSNSRSEMNVSTLELGDSALYLCASSLGGDSPLHFGNGTRLTVT.

The table lists this clonotype with many counts. This rearrangement joins TRBV7-2 to TRBJ1-2; D possibly corresponds to TRBD1 (6 bases). Trimming took off 1 base at V and 5 bases at J, with 14 bases between the two ends. CDR1 SGHTA and CDR2 FQGNSA come from the germline V gene. CDR3 length equals 15 residues. The CDR3 here is CASSLGAGAWYGYTF. DNA for the CDR3: TGTGCCAGCAGCTTAGGTGCAGGGGCATGGTATGGCTACACCTTC.

This clonotype was recorded many times. This chain uses TRBV29-1 with TRBJ2-3; TRBD2 agrees at 8 bases. The CDR3 has 14 amino acids. Trimming at V came to 5 bases and at J to 5 bases, leaving 9 bases not matched to a gene. Germline V gene sequence: CDR1 SQVTM, CDR2 ANQGSEA. CDR3 protein: CSVRWVAGRDTQYF. The CDR3 bases are TGCAGCGTTCGGTGGGTAGCGGGGCGAGATACGCAGTATTTT.

V and J are TRBV7-9 and TRBJ1-5; 7 positions match TRBD1. Per germline, CDR1 SEHNR and CDR2 FQNEAQ (reference sequence). The ends lost 3 bases at V and 6 bases at J; junction bases unmatched: 2. The CDR3 is made up of 13 amino acids. In DNA form, the CDR3 reads TGTGCCAGCAGCTTCGACAGGGTTCAGCCCCAGCATTTT. Translated, it gives CASSFDRVQPQHF. Looking up the rest from reference TRBV7-9 and TRBJ1-5 gives the full variable domain: DTGVSQNPRHKITKRGQNVTFRCDPISEHNRLYWYRQTLGQGPEFLTYFQNEAQLEKSRLLSDRFSAERPKGSFSTLEIQRTEQGDSAMYLCASSFDRVQPQHFGDGTRLSIL.

This clonotype has a count of ten or more. The chain couples TRBV28 to TRBJ2-7; D uncertain. The CDR3 is 12 amino acids. Germline loops: CDR1 MDHEN, CDR2 SYDVKM. V dropped 6 bases and J dropped 3 bases, with 9 bases sitting between them. The CDR3 DNA is TGTGCCAGCAGGAAAGGGAACTACGAGCAGTACGTC. Its translation: CASRKGNYEQYV.

This chain connects TRBV11-3 to TRBJ2-3; D tentatively reads TRBD1 or TRBD2 (5 bases each). Germline lookup yields CDR1 SGHNT and CDR2 YENEEA. The CDR3 is made up of 15 amino acids. Between the trimmed V and J ends, which lost 5 bases and 2 bases, there was a span of 14 bases. In DNA, the CDR3 is TGTGCCAGCAGCCTTTGGGACCGTTACACAGATACGCAGTATTTT. It codes for CASSLWDRYTDTQYF.

This clonotype was seen many times. The chain is built from TRBV15 and TRBJ2-3; TRBD1 is a possible D gene (5 bases). Germline V lookup: CDR1 LNHNV, CDR2 YYDKDF (reference sequence). Trimming removed 1 base from V and 2 bases from J, with 13 bases in between. The length of the CDR3 is 16 residues. CDR3 in amino acids: CATSRGGRAFTDTQYF. DNA for the CDR3: TGTGCCACCAGCAGAGGTGGCAGGGCCTTCACAGATACGCAGTATTTT.

This clonotype was seen ten or more times. This rearrangement joins TRBV5-6 to TRBJ2-7; D remains unclear. Germline loops: CDR1 SGHDT, CDR2 YYEEEE. Deletions cut 7 bases from V and 4 bases from J, with 15 bases between. CDR3 length: 13 residues. The CDR3 loop is CASSRVPWYEQYF. The CDR3 bases are TGTGCCAGCTCTCGGGTTCCGTGGTACGAGCAGTACTTC. Complete variable domain (other parts from reference TRBV5-6 and TRBJ2-7): DAGVTQSPTHLIKTRGQQVTLRCSPKSGHDTVSWYQQALGQGPQFIFQYYEEEERQRGNFPDRFSGHQFPNYSSELNVNALLLGDSALYLCASSRVPWYEQYFGPGTRLTVT.

This clonotype was found many times. This sequence joins TRBV7-2 and TRBJ2-7, with D possibly TRBD2 on 5 matching bases. The CDR3 consists of 17 residues. Germline-derived CDR1 and CDR2 are SGHTA and FQGNSA. Deletions cut 0 bases from V and 2 bases from J, with 17 bases between. CDR3: CASSLAVTGSLAYEQYF. As DNA, the CDR3 is TGTGCCAGCAGCTTAGCCGTCACGGGATCCCTGGCCTACGAGCAGTACTTC.

This clonotype was detected many times. The chain links TRBV5-1 to TRBJ1-5; 8 bases are shared with TRBD1. The CDR3 length is 15 residues. With 4 bases clipped from V and 1 base from J, the junction kept 4 bases outside the gene matches. CDR1 is SGHRS and CDR2 is YFSETQ in the germline V gene. The CDR3: CASSPGQGSNQPQHF. The CDR3, as DNA: TGCGCCAGCAGCCCCGGACAGGGAAGCAATCAGCCCCAGCATTTT.

This clonotype was recorded many times. The genes are TRBV18 and TRBJ1-5, with 7 bases that match TRBD1. The CDR3 extends over 17 amino acids. V dropped 6 bases and J dropped 5; count of bases not matched to a gene: 16. Germline values: CDR1 KGHSH, CDR2 LQKENI. CDR3 amino acids: CASSLYAGGAGYQPQHF. The CDR3 region has the DNA TGTGCCAGCTCTCTCTACGCAGGGGGGGCTGGGTATCAGCCCCAGCATTTT.